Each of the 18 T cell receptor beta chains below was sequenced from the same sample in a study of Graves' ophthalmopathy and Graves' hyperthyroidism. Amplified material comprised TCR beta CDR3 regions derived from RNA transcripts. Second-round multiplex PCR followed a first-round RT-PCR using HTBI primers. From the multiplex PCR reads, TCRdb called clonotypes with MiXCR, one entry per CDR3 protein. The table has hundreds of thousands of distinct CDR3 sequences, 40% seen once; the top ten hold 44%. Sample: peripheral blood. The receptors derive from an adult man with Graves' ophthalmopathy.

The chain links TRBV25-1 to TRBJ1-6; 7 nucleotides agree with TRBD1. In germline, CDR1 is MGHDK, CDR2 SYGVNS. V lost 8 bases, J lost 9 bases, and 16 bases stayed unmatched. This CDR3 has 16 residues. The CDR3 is CASYQTIHRGTSPLHF. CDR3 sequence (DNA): TGTGCCAGCTACCAAACAATTCACAGGGGTACTTCACCCCTCCACTTT.

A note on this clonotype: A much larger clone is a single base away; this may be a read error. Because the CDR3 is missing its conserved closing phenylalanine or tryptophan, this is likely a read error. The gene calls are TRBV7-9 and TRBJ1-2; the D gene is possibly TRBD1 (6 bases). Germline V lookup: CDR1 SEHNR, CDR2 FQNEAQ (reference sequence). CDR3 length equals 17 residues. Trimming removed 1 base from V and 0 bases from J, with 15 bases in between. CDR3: CASSLDGGTGANYGYTL. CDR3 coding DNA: TGTGCCAGCAGCTTAGACGGGGGCACAGGAGCTAACTATGGCTACACCCTC.

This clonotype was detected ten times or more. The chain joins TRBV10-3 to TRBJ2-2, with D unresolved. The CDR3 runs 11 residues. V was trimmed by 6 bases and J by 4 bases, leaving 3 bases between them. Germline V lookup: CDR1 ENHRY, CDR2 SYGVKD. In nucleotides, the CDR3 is TGTGCCATCAGCGGCACCGGGGAGCTGTTTTTT. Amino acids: CAISGTGELFF.

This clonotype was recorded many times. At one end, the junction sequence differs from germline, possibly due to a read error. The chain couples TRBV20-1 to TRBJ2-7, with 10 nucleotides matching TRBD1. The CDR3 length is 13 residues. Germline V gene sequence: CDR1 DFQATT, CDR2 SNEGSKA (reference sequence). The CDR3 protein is CSARTGGPYEQYF. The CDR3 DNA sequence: TGCAGCGCTAGGACAGGGGGACCCTACGAGCAGTACTTC.

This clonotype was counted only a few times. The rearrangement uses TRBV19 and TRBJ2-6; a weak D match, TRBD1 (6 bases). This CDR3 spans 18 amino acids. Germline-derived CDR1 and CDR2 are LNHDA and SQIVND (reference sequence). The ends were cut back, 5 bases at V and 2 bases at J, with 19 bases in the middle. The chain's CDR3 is CASSPPLAGVTGANVLTF. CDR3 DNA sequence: TGTGCCAGTAGTCCCCCTTTGGCAGGGGTAACTGGGGCCAACGTCCTGACTTTC. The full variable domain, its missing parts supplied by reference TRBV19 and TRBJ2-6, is DGGITQSPKYLFRKEGQNVTLSCEQNLNHDAMYWYRQDPGQGLRLIYYSQIVNDFQKGDIAEGYSVSREKKESFPLTVTSAQKNPTAFYLCASSPPLAGVTGANVLTFGAGSRLTVL.

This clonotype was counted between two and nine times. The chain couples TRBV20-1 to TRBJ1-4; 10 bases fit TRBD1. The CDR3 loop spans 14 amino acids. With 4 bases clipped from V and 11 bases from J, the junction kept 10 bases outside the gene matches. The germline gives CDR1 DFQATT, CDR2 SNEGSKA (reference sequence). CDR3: CSAMPGTGELKLFF. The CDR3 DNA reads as TGCAGTGCTATGCCCGGGACAGGGGAATTGAAACTGTTTTTT.

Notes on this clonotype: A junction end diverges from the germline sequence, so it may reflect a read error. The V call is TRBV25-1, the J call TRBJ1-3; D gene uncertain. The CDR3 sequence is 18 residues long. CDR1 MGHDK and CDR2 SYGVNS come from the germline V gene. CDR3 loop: CVSSYSAEGTSRGNTIYF. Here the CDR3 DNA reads TGTGTCAGCAGTTACTCGGCGGAGGGAACTTCGCGTGGAAACACCATATATTTT.

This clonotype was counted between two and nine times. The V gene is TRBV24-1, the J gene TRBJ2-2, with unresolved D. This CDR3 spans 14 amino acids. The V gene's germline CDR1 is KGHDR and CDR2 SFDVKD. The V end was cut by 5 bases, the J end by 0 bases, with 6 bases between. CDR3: CATSGTTNTGELFF. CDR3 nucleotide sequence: TGTGCCACCAGTGGGACGACGAACACCGGGGAGCTGTTTTTT.

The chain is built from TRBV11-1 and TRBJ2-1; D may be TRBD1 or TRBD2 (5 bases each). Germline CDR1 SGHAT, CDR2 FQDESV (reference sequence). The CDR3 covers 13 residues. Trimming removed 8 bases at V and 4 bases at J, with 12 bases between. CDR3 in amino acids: CASHGTRYNEQFF. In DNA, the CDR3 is TGTGCCAGCCATGGGACGCGGTACAATGAGCAGTTCTTC.

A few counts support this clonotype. CDR3 coding DNA: TGTGCCAGCAGTCGAGGGGGGGCCGATGTCGAGCAGTACTTC. Translating it yields CASSRGGADVEQYF. The chain combines TRBV12-3 or TRBV12-4 with TRBJ2-7; a weak D match, TRBD2 (7 bases). This CDR3 has 14 amino acids. Trimming shortened V by 5 bases and J by 6 bases, and 17 bases separated the two germline ends.

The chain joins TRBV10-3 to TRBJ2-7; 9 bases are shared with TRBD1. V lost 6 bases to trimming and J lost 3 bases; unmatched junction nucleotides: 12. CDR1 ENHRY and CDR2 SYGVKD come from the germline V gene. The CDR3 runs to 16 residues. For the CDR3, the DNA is TGTGCCATCAGCGTTGTAGGGACAGGGATGGGCTACGAGCAGTACTTC. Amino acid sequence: CAISVVGTGMGYEQYF.

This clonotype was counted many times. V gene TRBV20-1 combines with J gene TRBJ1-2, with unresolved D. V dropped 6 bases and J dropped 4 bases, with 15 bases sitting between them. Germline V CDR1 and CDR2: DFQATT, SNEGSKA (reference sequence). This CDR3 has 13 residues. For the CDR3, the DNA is TGCAGTGCCGTTCGATTTGCGGGCTATGGCTACACCTTC. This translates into CSAVRFAGYGYTF.

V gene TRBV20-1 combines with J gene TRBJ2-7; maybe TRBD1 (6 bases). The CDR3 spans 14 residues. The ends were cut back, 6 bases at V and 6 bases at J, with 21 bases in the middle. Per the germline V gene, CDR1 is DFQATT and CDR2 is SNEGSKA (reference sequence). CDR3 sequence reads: CSAPNTGYSGEQYF. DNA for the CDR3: TGCAGTGCACCCAATACAGGGTACTCAGGCGAGCAGTACTTC.

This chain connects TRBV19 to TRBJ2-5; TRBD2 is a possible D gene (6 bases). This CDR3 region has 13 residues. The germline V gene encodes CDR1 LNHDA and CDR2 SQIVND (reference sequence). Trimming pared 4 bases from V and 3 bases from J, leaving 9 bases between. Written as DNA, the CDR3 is TGTGCCAGTAGTACCTCGGGGGAAGAGACCCAGTACTTC. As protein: CASSTSGEETQYF.

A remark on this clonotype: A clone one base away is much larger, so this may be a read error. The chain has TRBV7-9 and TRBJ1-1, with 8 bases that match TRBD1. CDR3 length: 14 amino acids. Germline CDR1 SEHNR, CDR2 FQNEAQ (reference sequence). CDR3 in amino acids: CASSWTGRDTEALF. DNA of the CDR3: TGTGCCAGCAGCTGGACAGGGAGGGACACTGAAGCTCTCTTT.

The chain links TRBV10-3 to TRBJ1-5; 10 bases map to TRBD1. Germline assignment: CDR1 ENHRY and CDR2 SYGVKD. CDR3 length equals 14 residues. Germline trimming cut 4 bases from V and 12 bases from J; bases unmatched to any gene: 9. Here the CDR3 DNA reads TGTGCCATCAGTGGTCGGACAGGGGGTCCGATCCAGCATTTT. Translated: CAISGRTGGPIQHF.

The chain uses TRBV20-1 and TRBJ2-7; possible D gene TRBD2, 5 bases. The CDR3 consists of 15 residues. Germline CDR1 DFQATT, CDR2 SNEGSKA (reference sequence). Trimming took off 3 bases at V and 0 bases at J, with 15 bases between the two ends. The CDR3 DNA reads TGCAGTGCTAGGGCCCCTAGCAGGAGCTCCTACGAGCAGTACTTC. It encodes CSARAPSRSSYEQYF.

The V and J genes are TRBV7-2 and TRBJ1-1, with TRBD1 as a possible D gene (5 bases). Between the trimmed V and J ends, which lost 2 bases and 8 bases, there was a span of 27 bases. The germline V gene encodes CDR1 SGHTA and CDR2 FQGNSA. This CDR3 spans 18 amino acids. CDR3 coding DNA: TGTGCCAGCAGCTTAATGAAAGACAGACACACGACCCGTAACGAAGCTTTCTTT. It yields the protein CASSLMKDRHTTRNEAFF.